The 23 T cell receptor beta chains below all came from one sample that was sequenced in a study of T cells after yellow fever vaccination. A single record per CDR3 protein comes from TCRdb applying MiXCR to the 5' RACE reads. The repertoire includes just under 85,000 distinct CDR3 sequences, about 14% of them detected once, and around 23% sits in the top ten. Source: CD8+ T cells not binding an NS4B(214-222) dextramer, sorted from PBMCs, taken approximately 22 days after the first yellow fever vaccination. Receptors originate from a man aged 18 to 29 who received the YFV17D yellow fever vaccine.

For this clonotype: This may come from a read error, since a much larger clone is one base off. The chain employs TRBV6-2 or TRBV6-3 and TRBJ2-7; TRBD2 might be the D (6 bases). Between the trimmed V and J ends, which lost 6 bases and 2 bases, there was a span of 14 bases. The CDR3 runs to 14 residues. Germline lookup yields CDR1 MNHEY and CDR2 SVGEGT. The CDR3 nucleotides are TGTGCCAGCAGCCGACGTCGGGGGACCTACGAGCAGTACGTC. Residues: CASSRRRGTYEQYV.

The chain combines TRBV12-3 or TRBV12-4 with TRBJ1-5; 8 nucleotides align to TRBD1. V gave up 6 bases and J gave up 4 bases; unmatched junction bases: 5. This CDR3 has 14 residues. The CDR3 coding sequence is TGTGCCAGCAGCCGAACAGGGGGGAATCAGCCCCAGCATTTT. Translating gives CASSRTGGNQPQHF.

The chain recombines TRBV12-3 or TRBV12-4 with TRBJ2-1; TRBD1 agrees at 10 bases. This CDR3 region has 14 residues. V dropped 4 bases and J dropped 6; count of bases not matched to a gene: 3. DNA of the CDR3: TGTGCCAGCAGTTGGACAGGGGGTATCAATGAGCAGTTCTTC. Translation gives CASSWTGGINEQFF.

The V and J genes are TRBV27 and TRBJ1-2; D call uncertain. Between the trimmed V and J ends, which lost 6 bases and 8 bases, there was a span of 16 bases. This CDR3 comprises 13 residues. Germline loops: CDR1 MNHEY, CDR2 SMNVEV (reference sequence). CDR3 amino acids: CASSRAILGGYTF. CDR3 nucleotides: TGTGCCAGCAGCCGGGCCATCCTAGGGGGCTACACCTTC.

The rearrangement links TRBV7-9 to TRBJ2-1, with TRBD2 identical over 9 bases. With V trimmed by 2 bases and J by 2 bases, 7 bases remained unmatched. Per the germline V gene, CDR1 is SEHNR and CDR2 is FQNEAQ (reference sequence). This CDR3 region has 17 residues. Here the CDR3 DNA reads TGTGCCAGCAGCTTAACGGGACTAGCACATACCTACAATGAGCAGTTCTTC. Residues: CASSLTGLAHTYNEQFF.

This clonotype was detected a few times. V is TRBV10-3 and J is TRBJ1-5; D ambiguous. CDR1 is ENHRY and CDR2 is SYGVKD in the germline V gene. The CDR3 runs 12 residues. V lost 6 bases to trimming and J lost 1 base, with 4 bases between them. As DNA, the CDR3 is TGTGCCATCAGGGACAGCAATCAGCCCCAGCATTTT. This encodes CAIRDSNQPQHF.

The chain is built from TRBV6-5 and TRBJ1-2; D perhaps matches TRBD1 (5 bases). The V end was cut by 2 bases, the J end by 4 bases, with 11 bases between. This CDR3 has 14 residues. The germline CDR1 and CDR2 sequences are MNHEY and SVGAGI. Written as DNA, the CDR3 is TGTGCCAGCAGTTACCTGGGGGGGAGCTATGGCTACACCTTC. Its protein product is CASSYLGGSYGYTF.

The chain carries TRBV5-1 and TRBJ1-5; 7 positions match TRBD1. The V gene's germline CDR1 is SGHRS and CDR2 YFSETQ. The J segment lost 5 bases and the V segment lost 1 base, leaving 0 bases of the junction unmatched. The CDR3 sequence is 13 residues long. CDR3 sequence reads: CASSLTGDQPQHF. Here the CDR3 DNA reads TGCGCCAGCAGCTTGACAGGGGATCAGCCCCAGCATTTT. Variable domain in full (rest from reference TRBV5-1 and TRBJ1-5): KAGVTQTPRYLIKTRGQQVTLSCSPISGHRSVSWYQQTPGQGLQFLFEYFSETQRNKGNFPGRFSGRQFSNSRSEMNVSTLELGDSALYLCASSLTGDQPQHFGDGTRLSIL.

The chain employs TRBV27 and TRBJ1-5; 7 nucleotides align to TRBD1. The trim removed 1 base at V and 6 bases at J, leaving 0 bases unmatched. The CDR3 has 13 amino acids. The germline CDR1 and CDR2 sequences are MNHEY and SMNVEV (reference sequence). This chain's CDR3 is CASSLYRGQPQHF. Here the CDR3 DNA reads TGTGCCAGCAGTTTATACAGGGGTCAGCCCCAGCATTTT.

This clonotype was counted a few times. A read error may produce the germline difference seen at one junction end. This chain joins TRBV15 and TRBJ2-5; the match to TRBD1 covers 7 bases. CDR3 length: 16 amino acids. Germline loops: CDR1 LNHNV, CDR2 YYDKDF (reference sequence). CDR3 in amino acids: CATSRDPDRFQETQYF. CDR3 in DNA: TGTGCCACCAGCCGAGACCCGGACAGGTTCCAAGAGACCCAGTACTTC.

The V call is TRBV9, the J call TRBJ1-6; no definite D call. Per the germline V gene, CDR1 is SGDLS and CDR2 is YYNGEE. The CDR3 is made up of 14 amino acids. V lost 5 bases and J lost 6, with 12 bases in between. The CDR3 region has the DNA TGTGCCAGCAGTAACGGATTTAGTAATTCACCCCTCCACTTT. It yields the protein CASSNGFSNSPLHF.

There are many counts of this clonotype. The chain uses TRBV20-1 and TRBJ2-1; TRBD1 agrees at 7 bases. Germline V gene sequence: CDR1 DFQATT, CDR2 SNEGSKA (reference sequence). The V segment lost 3 bases and the J segment 2 bases; nucleotides outside the gene matches: 7. The CDR3 runs to 15 residues. The CDR3 reads CSARDRTGPYNEQFF. DNA of the CDR3: TGCAGTGCTAGGGACCGGACAGGTCCCTACAATGAGCAGTTCTTC.

This clonotype was counted at least ten times. CDR3 nucleotide sequence: TGCGCCAGCAGTGAGTTTGAACTAGATTTTTCTTTGGAGACCCAGTACTTC. Its protein product is CASSEFELDFSLETQYF. The chain links TRBV10-2 to TRBJ2-5; D possibly corresponds to TRBD2 (5 bases). The CDR3 spans 17 residues. Trimming took 1 base from V and 5 from J, leaving 20 bases between them. Germline V gene sequence: CDR1 WSHSY, CDR2 SAAADI.

The chain carries TRBV7-8 and TRBJ2-7, with TRBD2 matching over 13 bases. The trim removed 4 bases at V and 4 bases at J, leaving 4 bases unmatched. This CDR3 has 15 amino acids. Germline V gives CDR1 SGHVS, CDR2 FQNEAQ. CDR3 sequence: CASSSTSGGWYEQYV. The CDR3 DNA reads as TGTGCCAGCAGCTCGACTAGCGGGGGGTGGTACGAGCAGTACGTC.

The J gene is TRBJ1-5, the V gene TRBV7-9, with 10 bases that match TRBD1. The CDR3 has 15 amino acids. The V gene's germline CDR1 is SEHNR and CDR2 FQNEAQ (reference sequence). The V and J ends lost 4 bases and 6 bases, in that order; junction bases with no gene match: 6. The CDR3 reads CASSSGGTGAQPQHF. In DNA, the CDR3 is TGTGCCAGCAGCTCCGGCGGGACAGGGGCTCAGCCCCAGCATTTT.

Only a few counts were recorded for this clonotype. The chain is built from TRBV4-3 and TRBJ2-5; no clear D gene. Looked up from germline, CDR1 is LGHNA and CDR2 is YSLEER. This CDR3 has 13 amino acids. V was cut by 1 base and J by 4 bases, with 7 bases left in between. Here the CDR3 reads CASSQGPLETQYF. The CDR3, as DNA: TGCGCCAGCAGCCAAGGCCCCCTAGAGACCCAGTACTTC.

The chain has TRBV4-2 and TRBJ1-2; no reliable D call. Trimming shortened V by 0 bases and J by 5 bases, and 13 bases separated the two germline ends. The CDR3 totals 15 residues. Germline V gene data show CDR1 as LGHNA and CDR2 as YNFKEQ. The CDR3 DNA reads TGTGCCAGCAGCCAAGAGGGAGAATTCCCTTATGGCTACACCTTC. It specifies CASSQEGEFPYGYTF.

This clonotype was detected only a few times. The chain uses TRBV29-1 and TRBJ1-1, with unresolved D. CDR3 size: 12 residues. The V end lost 6 bases, the J end lost 4 bases, and 12 bases lay between the germline ends. CDR1 and CDR2 from the germline V gene are SQVTM and ANQGSEA. CDR3 sequence reads: CSVPTGPTEAFF. The CDR3 coding sequence is TGCAGCGTCCCCACGGGTCCCACTGAAGCTTTCTTT.

The chain carries TRBV7-6 and TRBJ2-2; tentative D call: TRBD1 (6 bases). The CDR3 has 16 residues. V lost 6 bases and J lost 0, with 14 bases in between. The germline CDR1 and CDR2 sequences are SGHVS and FNYEAQ. CDR3 in DNA: TGTGCCAGCAGATACGAACAGGGCTCGAACACCGGGGAGCTGTTTTTT. This translates into CASRYEQGSNTGELFF.

This clonotype was counted only a few times. The rearrangement joins TRBV2 to TRBJ1-4; 9 nucleotides line up with TRBD1. Trimming at V came to 6 bases and at J to 3 bases, leaving 5 bases not matched to a gene. From germline, CDR1 is SNHLY and CDR2 FYNNEI. This CDR3 has 15 residues. The CDR3 nucleotides read TGTGCCAGCAGGGGGACAGGGCAGGCTAATGAAAAACTGTTTTTT. Translated: CASRGTGQANEKLFF.

The rearrangement links TRBV24-1 to TRBJ1-1; D is ambiguous. The germline V and J ends were trimmed by 5 bases and 2 bases, with 11 bases remaining between them. CDR1 KGHDR and CDR2 SFDVKD come from the germline V gene. CDR3 length: 14 amino acids. The CDR3 DNA reads TGTGCCACCAGTGGGTCGGAATTAAACACTGAAGCTTTCTTT. Its protein product is CATSGSELNTEAFF.

In this sample, this clonotype turned up a few times. The chain has TRBV7-9 and TRBJ2-3; D is perhaps TRBD2 (6 bases). V was shortened by 5 bases and J by 5 bases, with 17 bases between the two germline ends. Germline V gene sequence: CDR1 SEHNR, CDR2 FQNEAQ (reference sequence). The CDR3 length is 15 residues. This CDR3 is CASSHRAGKGDTQYF. In nucleotides, the CDR3 is TGTGCCAGCAGCCATCGGGCGGGGAAGGGAGATACGCAGTATTTT.

This clonotype showed up just a few times. V is TRBV5-1 and J is TRBJ2-3; D not resolved. Germline lookup yields CDR1 SGHRS and CDR2 YFSETQ. CDR3 size: 15 residues. V was trimmed by 0 bases and J by 4 bases, leaving 12 bases between them. CDR3 nucleotide sequence: TGCGCCAGCAGCTTGGAAGGGATTAGCCCAGATACGCAGTATTTT. The encoded protein is CASSLEGISPDTQYF. The full variable domain, in which reference TRBV5-1 and TRBJ2-3 provide the parts outside the CDR3, is KAGVTQTPRYLIKTRGQQVTLSCSPISGHRSVSWYQQTPGQGLQFLFEYFSETQRNKGNFPGRFSGRQFSNSRSEMNVSTLELGDSALYLCASSLEGISPDTQYFGPGTRLTVL.